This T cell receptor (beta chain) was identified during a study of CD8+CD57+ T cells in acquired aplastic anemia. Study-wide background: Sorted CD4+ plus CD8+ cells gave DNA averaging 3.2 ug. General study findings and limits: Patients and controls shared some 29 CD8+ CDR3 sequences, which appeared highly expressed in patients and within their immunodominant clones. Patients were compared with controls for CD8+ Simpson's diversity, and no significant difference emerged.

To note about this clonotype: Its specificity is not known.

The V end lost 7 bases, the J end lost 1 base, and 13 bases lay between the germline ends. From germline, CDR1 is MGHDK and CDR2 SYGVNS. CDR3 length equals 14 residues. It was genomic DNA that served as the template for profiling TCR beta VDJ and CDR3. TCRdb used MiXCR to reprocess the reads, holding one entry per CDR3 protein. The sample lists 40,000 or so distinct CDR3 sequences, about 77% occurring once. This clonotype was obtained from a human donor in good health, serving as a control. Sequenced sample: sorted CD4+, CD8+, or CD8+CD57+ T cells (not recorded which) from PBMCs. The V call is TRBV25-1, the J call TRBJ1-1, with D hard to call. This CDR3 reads CASNADLGNTEAFF. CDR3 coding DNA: TGTGCCAGCAACGCAGACCTTGGGAACACTGAAGCTTTCTTT.